Below are 27 T cell receptor beta chains sequenced from a single sample in a study of response to subunit inactivated influenza vaccine. TCRdb ran MiXCR on the RT-PCR reads and lists one entry per CDR3 protein. The table records more than 250,000 distinct CDR3 sequences, 20% to 25% of them present only once. The sequencing used PBMCs from blood, collected approximately 22 months after vaccination. The origin of the receptors is a man aged 45-69 years who received an inactivated influenza vaccine.

The chain combines TRBV20-1 with TRBJ2-3; D is possibly TRBD1 (5 bases). This CDR3 contains 13 residues. The germline V gene encodes CDR1 DFQATT and CDR2 SNEGSKA (reference sequence). Trimming took 5 bases from V and 0 from J, leaving 9 bases between them. The CDR3 DNA is TGCAGTGCTCGGCAGGGCAGCACAGATACGCAGTATTTT. Translation: CSARQGSTDTQYF.

The rearrangement links TRBV28 to TRBJ2-7; D uncertain. From germline, CDR1 is MDHEN and CDR2 SYDVKM. The V end was cut by 6 bases, the J end by 6 bases, with 12 bases between. The CDR3 contains 12 residues. The CDR3 sequence is CASSGPLSEQYF. The CDR3 DNA is TGTGCCAGCAGCGGGCCTCTCTCCGAGCAGTACTTC. Supplemented by reference TRBV28 and TRBJ2-7, the full variable domain reads DVKVTQSSRYLVKRTGEKVFLECVQDMDHENMFWYRQDPGLGLRLIYFSYDVKMKEKGDIPEGYSVSREKKERFSLILESASTNQTSMYLCASSGPLSEQYFGPGTRLTVT.

This clonotype has only a few counts. The gene calls are TRBV3-1 and TRBJ1-1; D may be TRBD1 (5 bases). Trimming stripped 8 bases from V and 4 bases from J, with 29 bases between. Germline lookup yields CDR1 LGHDT and CDR2 YNNKEL (reference sequence). The CDR3 runs to 18 residues. The CDR3 bases are TGTGCCAGCTCTTATGGGACGGTACTATCTGGCAGGGCCACTGAAGCTTTCTTT. Translation gives CASSYGTVLSGRATEAFF.

This clonotype was counted between two and nine times. This chain's CDR3 is CSARPKGLVSYNEQFF. CDR3 sequence (DNA): TGCAGTGCTAGACCAAAGGGACTAGTCTCATACAATGAGCAGTTCTTC. The gene calls are TRBV20-1 and TRBJ2-1; TRBD2 agrees at 8 bases. The ends lost 2 bases at V and 4 bases at J; junction bases unmatched: 10. The germline V gene has CDR1 DFQATT and CDR2 SNEGSKA (reference sequence). The CDR3 has 16 amino acids.

The rearrangement links TRBV7-9 to TRBJ1-1, with TRBD1 identical over 7 bases. CDR1 and CDR2 (germline): SEHNR, FQNEAQ (reference sequence). The CDR3 totals 15 residues. V shed 7 bases, J shed 0 bases, and the junction held 8 bases outside the gene matches. CDR3 sequence: CASIPPTGVNTEAFF. CDR3 nucleotide sequence: TGTGCCAGCATTCCCCCCACAGGGGTGAACACTGAAGCTTTCTTT.

This clonotype was detected a few times. The rearrangement joins TRBV20-1 to TRBJ1-2; D ambiguous. V lost 6 bases and J lost 3, with 5 bases in between. The CDR3 spans 10 residues. CDR1 and CDR2 (germline): DFQATT, SNEGSKA (reference sequence). The CDR3 DNA is TGCAGTGCGCCGCACTATGGCTACACCTTC. It translates to CSAPHYGYTF.

This sequence joins TRBV3-1 and TRBJ1-5; the D is unclear. This CDR3 has 12 residues. The V end lost 1 base, the J end lost 10 bases, and 8 bases lay between the germline ends. The germline V gene has CDR1 LGHDT and CDR2 YNNKEL (reference sequence). The CDR3 DNA sequence: TGTGCCAGCAGCCAAGGATCGGGCCCCCAGCATTTT. The encoded protein is CASSQGSGPQHF. Using reference TRBV3-1 and TRBJ1-5 for the parts outside the CDR3, the full variable domain is DTAVSQTPKYLVTQMGNDKSIKCEQNLGHDTMYWYKQDSKKFLKIMFSYNNKELIINETVPNRFSPKSPDKAHLNLHINSLELGDSAVYFCASSQGSGPQHFGDGTRLSIL.

J is TRBJ2-3 and V is TRBV4-3; 8 nucleotides line up with TRBD1. Trimming at V came to 2 bases and at J to 1 base, leaving 5 bases not matched to a gene. The CDR3 loop spans 16 amino acids. Germline V gene data show CDR1 as LGHNA and CDR2 as YSLEER. The DNA of the CDR3 is TGCGCCAGCAGCCAACACAGGGGGTTGGGCACAGATACGCAGTATTTT. Its protein is CASSQHRGLGTDTQYF.

This rearrangement joins TRBV12-3 or TRBV12-4 to TRBJ1-1; possible D gene TRBD1, 6 bases. Trimming pared 8 bases from V and 2 bases from J, leaving 15 bases between. The CDR3 is 14 amino acids. In DNA, the CDR3 is TGTGCCAGCTCGGTGGGACACCAAAACACTGAAGCTTTCTTT. Translation gives CASSVGHQNTEAFF.

This clonotype was seen ten or more times. The chain uses TRBV7-2 and TRBJ1-3; D unresolved. Germline CDR1 SGHTA, CDR2 FQGNSA. The CDR3 covers 14 residues. V lost 5 bases and J 0 bases, leaving 8 bases between the germline ends. CDR3 residues: CASSQDFSGNTIYF. Here the CDR3 DNA reads TGTGCCAGCAGCCAAGACTTCTCTGGAAACACCATATATTTT.

The sample holds a few counts of this clonotype. This sequence joins TRBV6-5 and TRBJ1-2; D not certain. Germline assignment: CDR1 MNHEY and CDR2 SVGAGI. Trimming removed 2 bases at V and 4 bases at J, with 14 bases between. The CDR3 is 15 amino acids. The CDR3 DNA reads TGTGCCAGCAGTTACCCAAACGAGGGAATCTATGGCTACACCTTC. Translation: CASSYPNEGIYGYTF.

This clonotype was detected ten times or more. This rearrangement joins TRBV20-1 to TRBJ1-5; possibly TRBD1 for D (5 bases). V lost 6 bases and J 4 bases, leaving 13 bases between the germline ends. Germline lookup yields CDR1 DFQATT and CDR2 SNEGSKA (reference sequence). This CDR3 region has 13 residues. CDR3 protein: CSARQPDNQPQHF. CDR3 nucleotides: TGCAGTGCCAGACAGCCGGATAATCAGCCCCAGCATTTT.

The chain combines TRBV5-1 with TRBJ2-7; TRBD2 matches at 8 bases. The V and J ends lost 0 bases and 0 bases, in that order; junction bases with no gene match: 8. The length of the CDR3 is 17 residues. Germline CDR1 is SGHRS and CDR2 is YFSETQ. CDR3 DNA sequence: TGCGCCAGCAGCTTGGCCGAGCGGGGGAGACACTCCTACGAGCAGTACTTC. It translates to CASSLAERGRHSYEQYF.

This clonotype was seen a handful of times. The chain carries TRBV7-8 and TRBJ1-1; D remains ambiguous. CDR3 length: 14 residues. CDR1 and CDR2 (germline): SGHVS, FQNEAQ. V gave up 6 bases and J gave up 1 base, with 12 bases separating them. CDR3 region: CASSSKWQNTEAFF. CDR3 nucleotide sequence: TGTGCCAGCAGTTCTAAGTGGCAGAACACTGAAGCTTTCTTT.

This clonotype was seen ten or more times. The chain couples TRBV7-2 to TRBJ1-3; a weak D match, TRBD1 (5 bases). The length of the CDR3 is 15 residues. Between the trimmed V and J ends, which lost 3 bases and 2 bases, there was a span of 11 bases. Germline loops: CDR1 SGHTA, CDR2 FQGNSA. The CDR3 coding sequence is TGTGCCAGCAGCTTTGAGGTGGGGGCTGGAAACACCATATATTTT. It specifies CASSFEVGAGNTIYF.

The rearrangement uses TRBV7-9 and TRBJ2-5; D is tentatively TRBD1 or TRBD2 (5 bases each). Between the trimmed V and J ends, which lost 6 bases and 1 base, there was a span of 18 bases. The CDR3 covers 16 residues. CDR1 and CDR2 from the germline V gene are SEHNR and FQNEAQ (reference sequence). CDR3 DNA sequence: TGTGCCAGCAGGAAACGGGGCAGCCTGGCCCAAGAGACCCAGTACTTC. Amino acid sequence: CASRKRGSLAQETQYF.

The chain carries TRBV10-3 and TRBJ2-7, with D perhaps being TRBD1 or TRBD2 (5 bases each). Deletions cut 3 bases from V and 4 bases from J, with 19 bases between. The CDR3 loop spans 16 amino acids. CDR1 and CDR2 (germline): ENHRY, SYGVKD. The CDR3 nucleotides read TGTGCCATCAGTGACAAGAGAGGGCAGGGAGATTACGAGCAGTACTTC. Its protein is CAISDKRGQGDYEQYF.

The V gene is TRBV20-1, the J gene TRBJ1-5; tentative D call: TRBD1 (5 bases). Trimming removed 5 bases at V and 5 bases at J, with 16 bases between. Germline-derived CDR1 and CDR2 are DFQATT and SNEGSKA (reference sequence). This CDR3 contains 14 residues. The CDR3 reads CSAGVRAGYQPQHF. CDR3 coding DNA: TGCAGTGCTGGCGTCAGGGCAGGGTATCAGCCCCAGCATTTT.

This chain uses TRBV2 with TRBJ2-4, with TRBD1 matching 12 bases. Losses at the gene ends were 1 base for V and 8 bases for J; bases not matched to a gene: 9. This CDR3 has 17 amino acids. Germline-derived CDR1 and CDR2 are SNHLY and FYNNEI. The CDR3 sequence: CASSEEGGTGGPHIQYF. The CDR3 nucleotides are TGTGCCAGCAGTGAAGAGGGTGGGACAGGGGGCCCGCACATTCAGTACTTC.

This clonotype was recorded many times. The chain carries TRBV6-1 and TRBJ1-2; D is unresolved. V was clipped by 2 bases and J by 4 bases, with 14 bases between them. CDR3 length: 15 residues. Germline V gives CDR1 MNHNS, CDR2 SASEGT. CDR3 coding DNA: TGTGCCAGCAGTGAACCAAGCAGTCCGCCCTATGGCTACACCTTC. This gives the protein CASSEPSSPPYGYTF.

This chain connects TRBV27 to TRBJ2-1; TRBD2 is a possible D gene (5 bases). The germline gives CDR1 MNHEY, CDR2 SMNVEV (reference sequence). The CDR3 totals 16 residues. The V and J ends lost 4 bases and 4 bases respectively, with 17 bases between them. The CDR3 coding sequence is TGTGCCAGCAGTTCACGGGCCACGCGCGGGTACAATGAGCAGTTCTTC. This gives the protein CASSSRATRGYNEQFF.

This clonotype was detected a few times. This chain uses TRBV4-1 with TRBJ1-3; no clear D. Germline CDR1 MGHRA, CDR2 YSYEKL. V was shortened by 1 base and J by 1 base, with 11 bases between the two germline ends. The length of the CDR3 is 16 residues. CDR3 nucleotide sequence: TGCGCCAGCAGCCAAGTAGAGGGATTTTCTGGAAACACCATATATTTT. It yields the protein CASSQVEGFSGNTIYF.

V is TRBV20-1 and J is TRBJ1-1, with D perhaps matching TRBD1 (5 bases). Germline V gives CDR1 DFQATT, CDR2 SNEGSKA (reference sequence). The CDR3 is 14 residues long. V lost 0 bases and J 0 bases, leaving 8 bases between the germline ends. The CDR3 nucleotides read TGCAGTGCTAGAGAACGACAGATGAACACTGAAGCTTTCTTT. Protein: CSARERQMNTEAFF.

This clonotype was recorded a few times. V gene TRBV29-1 combines with J gene TRBJ2-5, with D perhaps matching TRBD2 (5 bases). Germline CDR1 is SQVTM and CDR2 is ANQGSEA. CDR3 size: 15 residues. Trimming removed 0 bases at V and 2 bases at J, with 13 bases between. Here the CDR3 reads CSVEDRGTRQETQYF. CDR3 in DNA: TGCAGCGTTGAAGATCGGGGAACTAGACAAGAGACCCAGTACTTC.

J is TRBJ2-7 and V is TRBV6-2 or TRBV6-3, with D tentatively TRBD1 (6 bases). V lost 2 bases to trimming and J lost 1 base, with 15 bases between them. In germline, CDR1 is MNHEY, CDR2 SVGEGT. This CDR3 contains 16 residues. The CDR3 reads CASSYPTGGLSYEQYF. CDR3 bases: TGTGCCAGCAGTTACCCGACAGGCGGCTTATCCTACGAGCAGTACTTC.

This clonotype was found a few times. The chain has TRBV6-2 or TRBV6-3 and TRBJ1-1, with 7 bases lining up with TRBD1. The germline CDR1 and CDR2 sequences are MNHEY and SVGEGT. V gave up 6 bases and J gave up 0 bases; unmatched junction bases: 7. This CDR3 has 15 residues. CDR3 coding DNA: TGTGCCAGCAGGGAGGGACAGAGGATGAACACTGAAGCTTTCTTT. Protein product: CASREGQRMNTEAFF.

This clonotype was detected a few times. This chain uses TRBV15 with TRBJ1-2, with D hard to call. Trimming removed 5 bases from V and 3 bases from J, with 4 bases in between. The CDR3 contains 11 residues. Germline V gene data show CDR1 as LNHNV and CDR2 as YYDKDF (reference sequence). CDR3 residues: CATSGDYGYTF. The DNA for the CDR3 is TGTGCCACCAGCGGGGACTATGGCTACACCTTC.